These 9 T cell receptor beta chains share one sample of origin, sequenced in a study of T-cell reconstitution after alpha-beta-depleted transplantation in children (dated by TCRdb to about 2016). The library was made by PCR. Data came from an Illumina HiSeq 2500. TCR library preparation used molecular barcoding, with unique molecular identifiers applied to normalize quantification of the TCRbeta repertoire. TCRdb trimmed public reads at Q25 via fastp, called clones via MiXCR and kept in-frame beta chains. Identical CDR3 proteins give one entry, which carries the most common genes and DNA. Here the sample has around 420,000 distinct CDR3 sequences; under 20% occur a single time. The top ten hold under 30% of the sample. In light of the paper, this sample's treatment or condition label describes: allogeneic hematopoietic cell transplantation with graft depleted of TCRalphabeta T cells and CD19 B cells.

Sequencing was performed on PBMCs, mostly from graft donor cells, taken 360 days after TCRalphabeta/CD19-depleted stem cell transplant. All receptors come from a boy younger than two who had a stem cell transplant for Wiskott-Aldrich syndrome, so the T cells may come from the graft donor.

This clonotype was detected only a few times. This chain's CDR3 is CASSNTSSTGELFF. The CDR3 nucleotides read TGTGCCAGCAGTAACACTTCCTCCACCGGGGAGCTGTTTTTT. The rearrangement uses TRBV12-3 or TRBV12-4 and TRBJ2-2; no clear D gene. The ends were cut back, 5 bases at V and 4 bases at J, with 11 bases in the middle. This CDR3 contains 14 residues.

The chain uses TRBV4-3 and TRBJ2-1, with D tentatively TRBD2 (6 bases). The V gene's germline CDR1 is LGHNA and CDR2 YSLEER. The CDR3 loop spans 14 amino acids. V shed 1 base and J shed 7 bases, with 11 bases lying between them. The CDR3 nucleotides read TGCGCCAGCAGCCAAGGCACTAGCAGTAATGAGCAGTTCTTC. This encodes CASSQGTSSNEQFF.

This clonotype appeared a few times. J is TRBJ2-1 and V is TRBV10-3; no definite D call. This CDR3 is 14 amino acids long. CDR1 and CDR2 (germline): ENHRY, SYGVKD. V was shortened by 6 bases and J by 3 bases, with 12 bases between the two germline ends. The CDR3 DNA is TGTGCCATCAGCGTACTAAGGGTCTACAATGAGCAGTTCTTC. It codes for CAISVLRVYNEQFF.

This clonotype has more than one count but fewer than ten. The chain carries TRBV10-3 and TRBJ2-7, with D possibly being TRBD2 (5 bases). Germline V CDR1 and CDR2: ENHRY, SYGVKD. The ends were cut back, 5 bases at V and 2 bases at J, with 10 bases in the middle. The CDR3 is made up of 13 amino acids. The CDR3 DNA sequence: TGTGCCATCAGTATGAGGGAAACCTACGAGCAGTACTTC. It specifies CAISMRETYEQYF.

V gene TRBV27 combines with J gene TRBJ2-3; maybe TRBD2 (6 bases). V dropped 8 bases and J dropped 13 bases, with 16 bases sitting between them. The CDR3 loop spans 11 amino acids. Germline loops: CDR1 MNHEY, CDR2 SMNVEV (reference sequence). The DNA of the CDR3 is TGTGCCAGCCCTCTCGCGGGACTGAAGTATTTT. It encodes CASPLAGLKYF.

This clonotype was counted between two and nine times. The chain couples TRBV12-3 or TRBV12-4 to TRBJ2-5; TRBD1 matches 7 bases. V shed 6 bases and J 5 bases; nucleotides not matched to a gene: 6. The CDR3 length is 13 residues. The CDR3 sequence is CASSQDRVETQYF. The CDR3 DNA is TGTGCCAGCAGCCAAGACAGGGTTGAGACCCAGTACTTC.

In its sample, this clonotype was seen a few times. The gene calls are TRBV10-2 and TRBJ2-3; a possible D gene is TRBD1 (5 bases). Germline-derived CDR1 and CDR2 are WSHSY and SAAADI. Trimming shortened V by 5 bases and J by 1 base, and 10 bases separated the two germline ends. CDR3 length: 14 residues. CDR3 region: CASSSGSRTDTQYF. Written as DNA, the CDR3 is TGCGCCAGCAGTTCAGGGTCCCGCACAGATACGCAGTATTTT.

This clonotype was observed a handful of times. The genes are TRBV2 and TRBJ2-5, with D perhaps assigned TRBD1 or TRBD2 (5 bases each). V lost 6 bases to trimming and J lost 2 bases, with 19 bases between them. The CDR3 is made up of 16 amino acids. Per the germline V gene, CDR1 is SNHLY and CDR2 is FYNNEI. CDR3 DNA: TGTGCCAGCAGGGACAAATCAGGGTCGGGGCAAGAGACCCAGTACTTC. Its protein is CASRDKSGSGQETQYF.

In its sample, this clonotype was seen a few times. Here the CDR3 DNA reads TGTGCCAGCAGCCCTACCAAGGGGTACAATGAGCAGTTCTTC. Translation: CASSPTKGYNEQFF. The J gene is TRBJ2-1, the V gene TRBV12-3 or TRBV12-4, with D possibly matching TRBD1 (5 bases). Trimming left V 6 bases short and J 4 bases short, with 13 bases between. The CDR3 runs to 14 residues.